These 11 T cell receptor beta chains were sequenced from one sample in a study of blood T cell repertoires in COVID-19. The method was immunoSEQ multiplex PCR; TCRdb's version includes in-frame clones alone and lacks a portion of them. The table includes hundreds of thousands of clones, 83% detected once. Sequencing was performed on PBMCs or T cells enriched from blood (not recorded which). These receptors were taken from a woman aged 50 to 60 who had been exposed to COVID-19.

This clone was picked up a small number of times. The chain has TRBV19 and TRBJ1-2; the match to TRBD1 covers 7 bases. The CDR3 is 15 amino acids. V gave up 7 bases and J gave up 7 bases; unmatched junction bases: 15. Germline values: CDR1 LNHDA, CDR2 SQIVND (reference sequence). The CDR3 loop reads CASISLDRKIGGYTF. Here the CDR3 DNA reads TGTGCCAGTATAAGTTTGGACAGGAAGATAGGTGGCTACACCTTC.

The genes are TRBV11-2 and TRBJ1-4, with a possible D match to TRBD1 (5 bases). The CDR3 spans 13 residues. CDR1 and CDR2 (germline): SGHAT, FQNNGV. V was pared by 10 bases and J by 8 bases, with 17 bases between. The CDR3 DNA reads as TGTGCCACCCGAGGGGCGCGGGGAGAAAAACTGTTTTTT. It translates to CATRGARGEKLFF.

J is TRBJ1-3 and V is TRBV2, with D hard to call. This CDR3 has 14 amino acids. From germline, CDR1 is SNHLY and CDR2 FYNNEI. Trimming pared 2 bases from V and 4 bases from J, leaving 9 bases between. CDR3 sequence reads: CASSERLLGNTIYF. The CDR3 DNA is TGTGCCAGCAGTGAAAGACTTTTGGGAAACACCATATATTTT.

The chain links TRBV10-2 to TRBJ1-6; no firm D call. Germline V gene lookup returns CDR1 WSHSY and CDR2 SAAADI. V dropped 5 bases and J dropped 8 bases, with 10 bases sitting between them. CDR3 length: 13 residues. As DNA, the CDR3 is TGCGCCAGCAGTTCCGATCGGGATTCACCCCTCCACTTT. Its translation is CASSSDRDSPLHF.

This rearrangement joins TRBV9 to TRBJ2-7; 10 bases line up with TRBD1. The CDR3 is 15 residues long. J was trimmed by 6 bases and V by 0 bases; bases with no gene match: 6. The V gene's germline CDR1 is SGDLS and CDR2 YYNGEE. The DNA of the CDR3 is TGTGCCAGCAGCGTAGGGGGGGGGACAGGGGTCGAGCAGTACTTC. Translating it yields CASSVGGGTGVEQYF.

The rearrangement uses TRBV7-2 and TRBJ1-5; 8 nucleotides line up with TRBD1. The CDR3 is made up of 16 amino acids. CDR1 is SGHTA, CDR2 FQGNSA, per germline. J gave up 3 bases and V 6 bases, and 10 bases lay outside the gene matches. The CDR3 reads CASRPGGRGHNQPQHF. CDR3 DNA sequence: TGTGCCAGCAGGCCAGGGGGCAGGGGCCACAATCAGCCCCAGCATTTT. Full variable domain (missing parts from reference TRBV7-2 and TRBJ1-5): GAGVSQSPSNKVTEKGKDVELRCDPISGHTALYWYRQSLGQGLEFLIYFQGNSAPDKSGLPSDRFSAERTGGSVSTLTIQRTQQEDSAVYLCASRPGGRGHNQPQHFGDGTRLSIL.

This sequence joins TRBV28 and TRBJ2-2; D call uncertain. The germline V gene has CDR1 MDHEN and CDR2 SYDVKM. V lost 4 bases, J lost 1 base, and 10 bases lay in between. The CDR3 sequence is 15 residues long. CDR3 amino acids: CASSSPAGNTGELFF. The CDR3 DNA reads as TGTGCCAGCAGTTCACCCGCAGGGAACACCGGGGAGCTGTTTTTT.

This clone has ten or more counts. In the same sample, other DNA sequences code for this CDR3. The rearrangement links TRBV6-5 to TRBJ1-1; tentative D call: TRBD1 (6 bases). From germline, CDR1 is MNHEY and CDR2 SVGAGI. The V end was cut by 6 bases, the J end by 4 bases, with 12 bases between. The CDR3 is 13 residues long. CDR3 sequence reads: CASSLSRGTEAFF. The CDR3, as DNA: TGTGCCAGCAGCCTCAGCAGGGGCACTGAAGCTTTCTTT.

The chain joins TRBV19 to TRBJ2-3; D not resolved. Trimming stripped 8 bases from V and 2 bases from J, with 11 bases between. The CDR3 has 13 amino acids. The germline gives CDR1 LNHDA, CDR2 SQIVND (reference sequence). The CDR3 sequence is CASEDGYTDTQYF. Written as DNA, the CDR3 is TGTGCCAGTGAGGATGGCTACACAGATACGCAGTATTTT. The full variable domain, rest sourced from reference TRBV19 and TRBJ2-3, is DGGITQSPKYLFRKEGQNVTLSCEQNLNHDAMYWYRQDPGQGLRLIYYSQIVNDFQKGDIAEGYSVSREKKESFPLTVTSAQKNPTAFYLCASEDGYTDTQYFGPGTRLTVL.

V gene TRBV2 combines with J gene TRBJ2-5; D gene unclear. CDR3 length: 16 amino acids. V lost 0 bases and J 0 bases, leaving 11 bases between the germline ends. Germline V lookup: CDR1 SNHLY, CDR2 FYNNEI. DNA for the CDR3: TGTGCCAGCAGTGAAGCCGTAGCCGGATACCAAGAGACCCAGTACTTC. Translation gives CASSEAVAGYQETQYF.

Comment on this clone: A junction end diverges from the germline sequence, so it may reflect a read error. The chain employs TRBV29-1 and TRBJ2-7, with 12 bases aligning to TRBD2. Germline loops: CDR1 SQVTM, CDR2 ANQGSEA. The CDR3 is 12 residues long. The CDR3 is CSVLKTSGGHDF. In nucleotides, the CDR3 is TGCAGCGTGCTTAAGACTAGCGGGGGACATGACTTC.